This T cell receptor (beta chain) was documented in a study of response to subunit inactivated influenza vaccine. Germline CDR1 SGHTA, CDR2 FQGTGA. Trimming pared 5 bases from V and 3 bases from J, leaving 10 bases between. This CDR3 contains 13 residues. TCRdb redid the calling of the RT-PCR reads with MiXCR, one entry per CDR3 protein. Of some 550,000 distinct CDR3 sequences in the sample, 20% to 25% were seen once. These same records also appear under a second study, on T cells expressing NK-cell markers. That work states: A 5'RACE template switching approach incorporating UMIs was used to make TCR beta cDNA. Roughly 6 donors showed dominant NKG2C+ clonotypes comprising roughly 1.0-7.5% of their CD8+ T cells. Researchers report these clonotypes also headed the CD3+CD56-NKG2C+ fraction in a few donors. There remained a lack of clarity about HCMV specificity of expanded NKG2C+ T cell clones.

The starting material was CD4+ T cells sorted from PBMCs, obtained roughly 13 days after vaccination. V and J are TRBV7-3 and TRBJ1-1, with a tentative D call TRBD1 (5 bases). The sequence was obtained from a man aged 45-65 years who received an inactivated influenza vaccine. The CDR3 nucleotides are TGTGCCAGCAGCCCCGGCAGGGACACTGAAGCTTTCTTT. Residues: CASSPGRDTEAFF.